This TCR beta chain was sequenced during a study of cytomegalovirus exposure and HLA in healthy donors. Findings and caveats of the study: Prior analysis indicated that the majority of TCR beta V segments exhibited productivity approximately 90% or approximately 30% of the time. A few of the chains that were CMV-associated were confirmed in vitro to be specific for CMV antigens. It was in a later analysis that TCR association rates were seen to vary by HLA locus, highest for DRB1 and lowest for HLA-C. A reported reduction in N-insertions relative to the roughly 610-donor mean was seen in an Asian-associated ancestry cluster in a later analysis.

13 Jbeta primers and 60 Vbeta primers were used for the PCR. Measured with immunoSEQ multiplex PCR; TCRdb has only the in-frame clones, and not every one. Among 100,000 to 150,000 clones, about 80% were seen once, and the ten largest hold 3.4%. This clone was detected only a few times. Antigen specificity is unknown. At one end the junction does not follow the germline gene, possibly because of a read error. This CDR3 is built from 12 residues. The V gene's germline CDR1 is SGHAT and CDR2 FQNNGV. The TCR originated in a man under 40 in good health and CMV-seronegative. The specimen sequenced was PBMCs. The chain carries TRBV11-2 and TRBJ1-5; no firm D call. CDR3: CASSRPGGLVYF. In nucleotides, the CDR3 is TGTGCCAGCAGCCGGCCTGGCGGACTTGTGTATTTT.